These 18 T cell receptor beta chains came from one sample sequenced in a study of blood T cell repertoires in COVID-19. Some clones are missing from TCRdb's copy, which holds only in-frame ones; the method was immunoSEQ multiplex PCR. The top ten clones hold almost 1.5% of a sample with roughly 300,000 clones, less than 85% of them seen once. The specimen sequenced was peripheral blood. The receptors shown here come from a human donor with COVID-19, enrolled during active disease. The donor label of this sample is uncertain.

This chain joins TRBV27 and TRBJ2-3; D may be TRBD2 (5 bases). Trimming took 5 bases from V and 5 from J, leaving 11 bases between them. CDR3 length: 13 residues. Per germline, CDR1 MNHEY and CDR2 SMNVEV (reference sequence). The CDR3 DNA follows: TGTGCCAGCAGTGCCGGACTGTTAGATACGCAGTATTTT. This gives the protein CASSAGLLDTQYF.

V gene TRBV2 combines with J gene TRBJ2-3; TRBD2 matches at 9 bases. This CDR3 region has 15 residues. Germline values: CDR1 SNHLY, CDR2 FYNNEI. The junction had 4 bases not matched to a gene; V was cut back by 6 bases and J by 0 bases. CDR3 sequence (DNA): TGTGCCAGCAGGCGACTAGCGGCTAGCACAGATACGCAGTATTTT. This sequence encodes CASRRLAASTDTQYF.

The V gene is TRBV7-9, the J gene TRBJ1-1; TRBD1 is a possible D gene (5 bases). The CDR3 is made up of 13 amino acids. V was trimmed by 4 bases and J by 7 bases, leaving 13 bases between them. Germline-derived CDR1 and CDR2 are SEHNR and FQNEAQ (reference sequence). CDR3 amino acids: CASSSIAQGEAFF. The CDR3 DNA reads TGTGCCAGCAGCTCGATCGCTCAGGGTGAAGCTTTCTTT.

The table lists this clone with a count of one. CDR3 region: CASSSGIQPQHF. DNA for the CDR3: TGTGCCAGCAGTTCAGGGATCCAGCCCCAGCATTTT. The gene calls are TRBV28 and TRBJ1-5; weak D call: TRBD1 (5 bases). Germline V gene sequence: CDR1 MDHEN, CDR2 SYDVKM. The CDR3 contains 12 residues. Trimming took off 4 bases at V and 7 bases at J, with 8 bases between the two ends.

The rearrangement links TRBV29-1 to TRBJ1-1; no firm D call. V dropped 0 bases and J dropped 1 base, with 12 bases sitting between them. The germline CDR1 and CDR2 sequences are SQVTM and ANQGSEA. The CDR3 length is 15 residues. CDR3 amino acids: CSVEDQMRRNTEAFF. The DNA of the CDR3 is TGCAGCGTTGAAGATCAAATGAGGAGGAACACTGAAGCTTTCTTT.

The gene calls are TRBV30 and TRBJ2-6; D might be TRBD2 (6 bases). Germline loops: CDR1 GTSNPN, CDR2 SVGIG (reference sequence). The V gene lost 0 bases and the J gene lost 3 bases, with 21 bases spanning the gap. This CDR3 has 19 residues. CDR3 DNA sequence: TGTGCCTGGAGTGTACTTGGAGGGACCCGCCCCGGTGGGGCCAACGTCCTGACTTTC. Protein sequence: CAWSVLGGTRPGGANVLTF.

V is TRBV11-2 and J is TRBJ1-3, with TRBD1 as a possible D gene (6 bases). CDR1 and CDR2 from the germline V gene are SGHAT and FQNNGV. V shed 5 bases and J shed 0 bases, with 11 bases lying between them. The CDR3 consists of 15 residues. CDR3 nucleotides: TGTGCCAGCAGCCTTCGGACAGTCTCTGGAAACACCATATATTTT. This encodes CASSLRTVSGNTIYF.

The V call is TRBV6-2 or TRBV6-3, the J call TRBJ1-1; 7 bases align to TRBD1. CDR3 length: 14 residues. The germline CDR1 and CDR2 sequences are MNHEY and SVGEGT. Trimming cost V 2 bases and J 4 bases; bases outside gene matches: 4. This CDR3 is CASSYGSGGTEAFF. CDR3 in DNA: TGTGCCAGCAGTTACGGCTCAGGGGGCACTGAAGCTTTCTTT.

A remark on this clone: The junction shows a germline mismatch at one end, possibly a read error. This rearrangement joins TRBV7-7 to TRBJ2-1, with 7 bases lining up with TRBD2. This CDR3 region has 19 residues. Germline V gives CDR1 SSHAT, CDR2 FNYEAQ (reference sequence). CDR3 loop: CASSLLPNSGYRSYNEQFF. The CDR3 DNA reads TGTGCTAGCAGCTTACTACCAAATAGCGGGTACCGCTCCTACAATGAGCAGTTCTTC.

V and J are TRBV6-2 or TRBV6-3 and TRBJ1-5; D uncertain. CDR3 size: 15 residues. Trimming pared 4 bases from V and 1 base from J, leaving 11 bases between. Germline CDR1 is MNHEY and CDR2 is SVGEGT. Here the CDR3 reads CASSFRLASNQPQHF. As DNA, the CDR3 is TGTGCCAGCAGTTTCAGGCTGGCGAGCAATCAGCCCCAGCATTTT.

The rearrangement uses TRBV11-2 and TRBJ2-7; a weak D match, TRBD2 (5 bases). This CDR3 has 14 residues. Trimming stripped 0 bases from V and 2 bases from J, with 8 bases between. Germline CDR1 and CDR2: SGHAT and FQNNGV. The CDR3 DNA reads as TGTGCCAGCAGCTTAGACAGGACTGCCTACGAGCAGTACTTC. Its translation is CASSLDRTAYEQYF. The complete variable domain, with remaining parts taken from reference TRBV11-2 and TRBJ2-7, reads EAGVAQSPRYKIIEKRQSVAFWCNPISGHATLYWYQQILGQGPKLLIQFQNNGVVDDSQLPKDRFSAERLKGVDSTLKIQPAKLEDSAVYLCASSLDRTAYEQYFGPGTRLTVT.

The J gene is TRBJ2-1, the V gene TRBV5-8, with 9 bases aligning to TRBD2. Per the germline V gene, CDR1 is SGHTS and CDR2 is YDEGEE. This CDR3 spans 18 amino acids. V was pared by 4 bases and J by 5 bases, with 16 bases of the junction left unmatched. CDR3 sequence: CASSPPSSGKAGDNEQFF. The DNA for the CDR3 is TGTGCCAGCAGCCCCCCCTCTAGCGGGAAAGCGGGGGACAATGAGCAGTTCTTC.

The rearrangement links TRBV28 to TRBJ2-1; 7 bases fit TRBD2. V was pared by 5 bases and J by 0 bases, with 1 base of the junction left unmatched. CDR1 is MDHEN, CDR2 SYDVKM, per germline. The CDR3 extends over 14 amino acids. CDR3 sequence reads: CASSKRGSYNEQFF. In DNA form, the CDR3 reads TGTGCCAGCAGTAAGCGGGGCTCCTACAATGAGCAGTTCTTC.

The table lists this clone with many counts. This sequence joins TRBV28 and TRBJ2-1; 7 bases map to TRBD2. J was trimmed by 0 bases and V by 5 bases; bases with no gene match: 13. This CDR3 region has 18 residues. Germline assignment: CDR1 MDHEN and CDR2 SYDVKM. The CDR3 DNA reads TGTGCCAGCAGTCCGGAGACTAGCCGCTTACTCTCCTACAATGAGCAGTTCTTC. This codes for CASSPETSRLLSYNEQFF.

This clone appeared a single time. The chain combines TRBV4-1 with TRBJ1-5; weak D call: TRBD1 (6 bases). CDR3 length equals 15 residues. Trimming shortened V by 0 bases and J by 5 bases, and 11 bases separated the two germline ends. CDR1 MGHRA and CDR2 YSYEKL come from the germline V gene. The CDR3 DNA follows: TGCGCCAGCAGCCAAGATGGGGGGGCCGATCAGCCCCAGCATTTT. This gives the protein CASSQDGGADQPQHF.

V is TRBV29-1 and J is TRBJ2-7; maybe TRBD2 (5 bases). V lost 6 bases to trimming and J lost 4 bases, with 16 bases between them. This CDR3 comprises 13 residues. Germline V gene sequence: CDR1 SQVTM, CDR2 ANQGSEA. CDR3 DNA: TGCAGCGTAGGAGGAGGCAGAGGGTACGAGCAGTACTTC. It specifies CSVGGGRGYEQYF.

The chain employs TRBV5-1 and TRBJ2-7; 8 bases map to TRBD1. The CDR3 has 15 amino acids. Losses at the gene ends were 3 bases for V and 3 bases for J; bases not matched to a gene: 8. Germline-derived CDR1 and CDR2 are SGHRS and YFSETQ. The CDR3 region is CASSYAGDRLYEQYF. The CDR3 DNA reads TGCGCCAGCAGCTATGCTGGGGACAGGCTCTACGAGCAGTACTTC.

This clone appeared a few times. The CDR3 is CASSLVGDSEAFF. The CDR3 DNA follows: TGTGCCAGCAGCTTAGTAGGGGACTCTGAAGCTTTCTTT. V usage is TRBV7-9 and J usage is TRBJ1-1; D possibly corresponds to TRBD1 (5 bases). The ends were cut back, 1 base at V and 6 bases at J, with 9 bases in the middle. The CDR3 contains 13 residues. CDR1 is SEHNR, CDR2 FQNEAQ, per germline (reference sequence).